Listed here are 30 T cell receptor beta chains from one sample, sequenced in a study of blood T cell repertoires in COVID-19. Here immunoSEQ multiplex PCR was the method, and the copy in TCRdb shows in-frame clones only, minus some. The sample has about 270,000 clones, 88% seen once. Sequenced material: peripheral blood. These receptors were collected from a man aged 60-69 years who had recovered from COVID-19.

This chain links TRBV2 with TRBJ1-4, with D possibly matching TRBD1 (5 bases). The ends were cut back, 7 bases at V and 3 bases at J, with 12 bases in the middle. CDR3 length: 14 residues. Per germline, CDR1 SNHLY and CDR2 FYNNEI. The CDR3 loop is CASKDGGANEKLFF. The CDR3 DNA reads TGTGCCAGCAAGGACGGGGGAGCTAATGAAAAACTGTTTTTT.

The rearrangement uses TRBV11-2 and TRBJ1-1; D is perhaps TRBD1 (5 bases). Per germline, CDR1 SGHAT and CDR2 FQNNGV. Trimming left V 0 bases short and J 6 bases short, with 14 bases between. The length of the CDR3 is 15 residues. The CDR3 is CASSLDPGLIAEAFF. The CDR3 DNA reads as TGTGCCAGCAGCTTAGATCCGGGACTTATTGCTGAAGCTTTCTTT.

This clone has only a few counts. The V gene is TRBV6-2 or TRBV6-3, the J gene TRBJ2-1; 8 bases agree with TRBD1. Germline V lookup: CDR1 MNHEY, CDR2 SVGEGT. The CDR3 contains 13 residues. The J segment lost 6 bases and the V segment lost 5 bases, leaving 3 bases of the junction unmatched. The CDR3 loop reads CASSADRGNEQFF. As DNA, the CDR3 is TGTGCCAGCAGTGCCGACAGGGGCAATGAGCAGTTCTTC.

This clone has a handful of counts. V gene TRBV7-8 combines with J gene TRBJ2-1; 8 bases match TRBD2. This CDR3 contains 15 residues. Germline V CDR1 and CDR2: SGHVS, FQNEAQ. With 5 bases clipped from V and 2 bases from J, the junction kept 5 bases outside the gene matches. For the CDR3, the DNA is TGTGCCAGCAGCCCAACTAGCGGCCCCTACAATGAGCAGTTCTTC. Amino acids: CASSPTSGPYNEQFF. Together with reference TRBV7-8 and TRBJ2-1, the CDR3 gives the full variable domain: GAGVSQSPRYKVAKRGQDVALRCDPISGHVSLFWYQQALGQGPEFLTYFQNEAQLDKSGLPSDRFFAERPEGSVSTLKIQRTQQEDSAVYLCASSPTSGPYNEQFFGPGTRLTVL.

The CDR3 reads CASSFGSTTSYEQYF. The DNA of the CDR3 is TGTGCCAGCAGCTTCGGGAGCACTACATCCTACGAGCAGTACTTC. V is TRBV5-4 and J is TRBJ2-7; D might be TRBD2 (6 bases). This CDR3 has 15 residues. Trimming stripped 2 bases from V and 1 base from J, with 13 bases between. In germline, CDR1 is SGHNT, CDR2 YYREEE (reference sequence).

This clone came up once. The V and J genes are TRBV19 and TRBJ1-1; 11 bases are shared with TRBD1. The CDR3 sequence is 14 residues long. CDR1 and CDR2 from the germline V gene are LNHDA and SQIVND (reference sequence). The J segment lost 4 bases and the V segment lost 6 bases, leaving 4 bases of the junction unmatched. The CDR3 region is CASRKDRGLTEAFF. The CDR3 region has the DNA TGTGCCAGTAGGAAGGACAGGGGGCTCACTGAAGCTTTCTTT.

The rearrangement links TRBV4-1 to TRBJ1-1; D unresolved. The V gene's germline CDR1 is MGHRA and CDR2 YSYEKL. V lost 0 bases, J lost 5 bases, and 10 bases lay in between. The CDR3 totals 14 residues. The CDR3 DNA sequence: TGCGCCAGCAGCCAAGAGGGCAGTTTGACTGAAGCTTTCTTT. Residues: CASSQEGSLTEAFF.

V gene TRBV5-6 combines with J gene TRBJ2-7, with 7 positions matching TRBD2. Germline V gives CDR1 SGHDT, CDR2 YYEEEE. V shed 3 bases and J 3 bases; nucleotides not matched to a gene: 9. The length of the CDR3 is 15 residues. As DNA, the CDR3 is TGTGCCAGCAGCTATAGGGGAGGGCTTTACTACGAGCAGTACTTC. The encoded protein is CASSYRGGLYYEQYF.

The V and J genes are TRBV7-2 and TRBJ1-3; no clear D. This CDR3 region has 15 residues. Germline loops: CDR1 SGHTA, CDR2 FQGNSA. Between the trimmed V and J ends, which lost 4 bases and 0 bases, there was a span of 10 bases. The DNA of the CDR3 is TGTGCCAGCAGCTCCCGTAGTTACTCTGGAAACACCATATATTTT. This codes for CASSSRSYSGNTIYF.

V and J are TRBV7-9 and TRBJ2-7; TRBD1 aligns across 11 bases. Losses at the gene ends were 5 bases for V and 4 bases for J; bases not matched to a gene: 10. The CDR3 is 16 amino acids. CDR1 is SEHNR, CDR2 FQNEAQ, per germline (reference sequence). The CDR3 region has the DNA TGTGCCAGCAGCCCGAGGCCGGGACAGGGGGTATACGAGCAGTACTTC. Protein product: CASSPRPGQGVYEQYF.

The J gene is TRBJ1-1, the V gene TRBV30; D uncertain. The V gene's germline CDR1 is GTSNPN and CDR2 SVGIG (reference sequence). The CDR3 runs to 10 residues. CDR3 amino acids: CAGLKLEAFF. The DNA of the CDR3 is TGTGCTGGGCTTAAACTGGAAGCTTTCTTT.

The chain carries TRBV5-4 and TRBJ1-4, with D uncertain. CDR3 length: 15 residues. Germline assignment: CDR1 SGHNT and CDR2 YYREEE (reference sequence). The V end was cut by 5 bases, the J end by 3 bases, with 14 bases between. CDR3 nucleotide sequence: TGTGCCAGCAGGAGGCTCGGTGGTCCTAATGAAAAACTGTTTTTT. As protein: CASRRLGGPNEKLFF.

The chain uses TRBV6-2 or TRBV6-3 and TRBJ1-1; no firm D call. The CDR3 contains 15 residues. Germline lookup yields CDR1 MNHEY and CDR2 SVGEGT. V lost 5 bases, J lost 5 bases, and 18 bases lay in between. The CDR3 region is CASSTINSRGTEAFF. The CDR3 DNA sequence: TGTGCCAGCAGTACCATTAACTCACGGGGAACTGAAGCTTTCTTT.

This rearrangement joins TRBV4-2 to TRBJ2-3, with 12 bases aligning to TRBD1. Per the germline V gene, CDR1 is LGHNA and CDR2 is YNFKEQ. The CDR3 covers 17 residues. The trim removed 0 bases at V and 6 bases at J, leaving 7 bases unmatched. CDR3: CASSQDPGTGGWDTQYF. In DNA, the CDR3 is TGTGCCAGCAGCCAAGATCCCGGGACAGGGGGCTGGGATACGCAGTATTTT.

The rearrangement joins TRBV9 to TRBJ2-3, with a tentative D call TRBD1 (6 bases). This CDR3 spans 14 amino acids. V was shortened by 1 base and J by 5 bases, with 11 bases between the two germline ends. From germline, CDR1 is SGDLS and CDR2 YYNGEE. CDR3 residues: CASSVMGAGDTQYF. DNA for the CDR3: TGTGCCAGCAGCGTAATGGGGGCGGGAGATACGCAGTATTTT.

The chain links TRBV29-1 to TRBJ1-4; weak D call: TRBD1 (6 bases). This CDR3 is 13 amino acids long. V was cut by 6 bases and J by 8 bases, with 16 bases left in between. Germline assignment: CDR1 SQVTM and CDR2 ANQGSEA. CDR3 region: CSVATGLEEKLFF. CDR3 DNA sequence: TGCAGCGTCGCCACAGGGTTAGAAGAAAAACTGTTTTTT.

The chain has TRBV19 and TRBJ1-4; no clear D. This CDR3 is 12 amino acids long. Trimming shortened V by 6 bases and J by 6 bases, and 8 bases separated the two germline ends. CDR1 LNHDA and CDR2 SQIVND come from the germline V gene (reference sequence). CDR3 sequence reads: CASRWEDEKLFF. Here the CDR3 DNA reads TGTGCCAGTAGGTGGGAGGATGAAAAACTGTTTTTT.

V gene TRBV3-1 (or the pseudogene TRBV3-2) combines with J gene TRBJ1-2, with D possibly TRBD1 on 5 matching bases. This CDR3 comprises 13 residues. CDR1 and CDR2 (germline): LGHDT, YNNKEL (reference sequence). V shed 3 bases and J shed 4 bases, with 9 bases lying between them. The CDR3 protein is CASSQGGGYGYTF. The DNA for the CDR3 is TGTGCCAGCAGCCAGGGGGGGGGCTATGGCTACACCTTC.

V and J are TRBV24-1 and TRBJ2-5; 7 positions match TRBD1. The CDR3 consists of 16 residues. V lost 5 bases and J lost 5; bases outside the gene matches: 13. Germline CDR1 KGHDR, CDR2 SFDVKD. CDR3 sequence reads: CATSVVDREAMETQYF. CDR3 nucleotides: TGTGCCACCAGTGTGGTCGACAGGGAAGCGATGGAGACCCAGTACTTC.

The gene calls are TRBV6-2 or TRBV6-3 and TRBJ2-3; tentatively, D is TRBD2 (5 bases). V lost 4 bases and J lost 2, with 22 bases in between. CDR1 is MNHEY, CDR2 SVGEGT, per germline. This CDR3 comprises 18 residues. This chain's CDR3 is CASSFNPKLDPYTDTQYF. The DNA for the CDR3 is TGTGCCAGCAGTTTCAACCCGAAACTAGACCCTTACACAGATACGCAGTATTTT.

The CDR3 DNA reads TGCGCCAGCAGCTTGTCTGGAAGGACAAATCAGCCCCAGCATTTT. Translating gives CASSLSGRTNQPQHF. The rearrangement joins TRBV5-1 to TRBJ1-5; the D gene is possibly TRBD1 (5 bases). This CDR3 region has 15 residues. Germline V lookup: CDR1 SGHRS, CDR2 YFSETQ. Trimming left V 1 base short and J 4 bases short, with 12 bases between.

The chain employs TRBV5-1 and TRBJ1-6, with D unresolved. The V gene's germline CDR1 is SGHRS and CDR2 YFSETQ. The CDR3 covers 14 residues. Trimming stripped 1 base from V and 5 bases from J, with 7 bases between. The CDR3 nucleotides are TGCGCCAGCAGCTTGACAGTTGATAATTCACCCCTCCACTTT. As protein: CASSLTVDNSPLHF.

The J gene is TRBJ2-7, the V gene TRBV27; 7 nucleotides align to TRBD2. Germline V CDR1 and CDR2: MNHEY, SMNVEV (reference sequence). CDR3 length: 14 residues. V trimming: 4 bases; J trimming: 3 bases; junction bases outside the gene matches: 6. Here the CDR3 DNA reads TGTGCCAGCAGTTCCGCGGGGGTTTTCTACGAGCAGTACTTC. Translating gives CASSSAGVFYEQYF.

CDR3 nucleotide sequence: TGTGCCAGTAGCGACGCCCCACGCGGGGTTAGACCTGAAGCTTTCTTT. Protein sequence: CASSDAPRGVRPEAFF. The J gene is TRBJ1-1, the V gene TRBV19; no reliable D call. Germline V lookup: CDR1 LNHDA, CDR2 SQIVND (reference sequence). The CDR3 length is 16 residues. Trimming shortened V by 6 bases and J by 6 bases, and 23 bases separated the two germline ends.

The V call is TRBV7-2, the J call TRBJ1-5; no clear D gene. Germline assignment: CDR1 SGHTA and CDR2 FQGNSA. V was clipped by 5 bases and J by 6 bases, with 14 bases between them. This CDR3 has 14 residues. The CDR3, as DNA: TGTGCCAGCAGCCGCAAGGGCGCGGGTCAGCCCCAGCATTTT. Its protein product is CASSRKGAGQPQHF.

In DNA form, the CDR3 reads TGTGCCAGCAGCCAAGGCACTGGGACTAGCGGGTACACAGATACGCAGTATTTT. Its protein product is CASSQGTGTSGYTDTQYF. The chain joins TRBV3-1 (or the pseudogene TRBV3-2) to TRBJ2-3; TRBD2 matches 12 bases. The J segment lost 2 bases and the V segment lost 1 base, leaving 7 bases of the junction unmatched. Per germline, CDR1 LGHDT and CDR2 YNNKEL (reference sequence). The CDR3 contains 18 residues.

J is TRBJ2-7 and V is TRBV3-1 (or the pseudogene TRBV3-2), with D possibly matching TRBD1 (5 bases). V dropped 0 bases and J dropped 0 bases, with 12 bases sitting between them. Per the germline V gene, CDR1 is LGHDT and CDR2 is YNNKEL (reference sequence). The CDR3 runs 16 residues. CDR3 bases: TGTGCCAGCAGCCAAGATCGTTCAGGGCTCTCCTACGAGCAGTACTTC. Residues: CASSQDRSGLSYEQYF.

This sequence joins TRBV19 and TRBJ2-2; D unclear. The CDR3 spans 12 residues. The germline V and J ends were trimmed by 3 bases and 5 bases, with 4 bases remaining between them. Germline loops: CDR1 LNHDA, CDR2 SQIVND (reference sequence). The CDR3 is CASSMRTGELFF. CDR3 in DNA: TGTGCCAGTAGTATGAGAACCGGGGAGCTGTTTTTT.

The V call is TRBV18, the J call TRBJ1-1, with a weak D call TRBD1 (6 bases). The CDR3 totals 16 residues. CDR1 KGHSH and CDR2 LQKENI come from the germline V gene. The germline V and J ends were trimmed by 3 bases and 0 bases, with 14 bases remaining between them. CDR3 region: CASSPWTVTMNTEAFF. The CDR3 region has the DNA TGTGCCAGCTCACCTTGGACAGTAACCATGAACACTGAAGCTTTCTTT.

The gene calls are TRBV4-2 and TRBJ2-1; TRBD2 agrees at 10 bases. Germline loops: CDR1 LGHNA, CDR2 YNFKEQ. V lost 3 bases, J lost 7 bases, and 9 bases stayed unmatched. There are 16 residues in the CDR3. CDR3 sequence (DNA): TGTGCCAGCAGCCAGGTTAGCGGGGGGCTAGGGAATGAGCAGTTCTTC. Its translation: CASSQVSGGLGNEQFF.